The text below deals with one T cell receptor (beta chain). This clonotype is classified as medium-sized (0.01 to 0.1%). Its antigen has not been determined. Per-base quality was not reported, and no clone a single base away is much larger than it. This entry belongs to a study of HIV-infected patients and healthy controls (dated by TCRdb to the mid-2010s). Study-wide context: The study tested whether deep TCR repertoire sequencing of HIV patients' small blood samples could capture immune perturbation and reconstitution.

Whole blood was used without fractionating the cells, so the repertoire represented all peripheral T cells without sorting. As controls, ten healthy donors without infection were sampled, and four of the ten donors were sampled a second time about 3 months later. For RNA extraction, 2.5 to 3 ml of peripheral blood was drawn into Tempus tubes. The TURBO-DNase kit was used to remove leftover genomic DNA, and GLOBINclear was used to deplete globin mRNA. V is pared back by 3 bases and J by 2 bases, with 14 bases lying between the germline termini. Taken from cysteine to phenylalanine, the CDR3 has 15 residues. The CDR3 DNA has 45 bases and is translated from base 1. CDR1 and CDR2, looked up from the germline V gene (reference sequence), are DFQATT and SNEGSKA. 450 to 500 ng RNA was reverse transcribed with SuperScript III using primers against the alpha and beta constant regions. Separate alpha and beta chain libraries were made by chain-specific third strand synthesis with multiplexing indices. In the protocol, all rearrangements within a chain were amplified with a single primer pair so that primer bias was avoided, and molecular barcodes were added to each cDNA molecule. The SP2 sequencing primer site and a random hexamer were carried on a 5' RACE adapter, to which purified cDNA was joined by T4 RNA Ligase 1. With slow temperature ramps used to favor optimal annealing, second strand synthesis was primed from the SP2 site with Phusion polymerase. Each molecule's 12-nucleotide barcode consisted of two random hexamer sequences, both added before amplification and joined together. A short first PCR added P5 and P7 adapter elements plus a second index, followed by an approximately 25-cycle amplification PCR with P5s and P7 primers. A total of about 30 PCR cycles were applied to the libraries, which were quantified on a Qubit, sized on a Bioanalyzer, and diluted to 4 to 4.5 nM. The normalized libraries were sequenced on an Illumina MiSeq using 2 x 250 paired-end kits. Reverse transcription reactions underwent purification over MinElute columns, with elution into 9.5 to 10 ul Tris-Cl. A 1:1 ratio of AMPure XP beads was used to clean the adapter ligations after they had run for over 20 hours at 16 degrees C. For the original study's pipeline: Demultiplexed FASTQ files were processed with a modified Decombinator that output V, J, insert and barcode information. Any sequence that shared a barcode yet differed from the dominant sequence was discarded as an error, and the number of original cDNA molecules was estimated by counting barcodes clustered at Levenshtein distance 3. The R packages ineq, vegan, igraph and RCytoscape were used for downstream analyses, together with IMGT nomenclature and CDR3 definitions. The authors computed V gene usage over distinct sequences and counted each TCR a single time to avoid skew from clonal expansion. Within a donor, similarity networks joined unique CDR3 amino acid sequences in every case where two of them were separated by a single Levenshtein edit. Published HIV-specific CDR3s (approximately 100 alpha, 600 to 900 beta) and CMV-specific CDR3s (about 13 alpha, around 250 beta) were assembled and queried against the repertoires. Lower sequence numbers were not the cause of the decreased diversity in patients, as random subsampling to size-matched repertoires showed. TCRdb reworked the public reads: Q25 trimming with fastp, MiXCR clone assembly, productive beta chains retained. Entries are consolidated by CDR3 protein sequence, retaining the most common genes and DNA. These V and J calls derive from TCRdb rather than the authors' analysis. In this sample the table shows about 10,000 distinct CDR3 sequences, about 8.2% of which occur a single time. The top ten clones comprise about 5% of the sample.

General conclusions and limits of the study: Most CMV-associated CDR3s became more frequent during therapy, although their change was not significant, whereas HIV-associated CDR3s showed a significant decrease in frequency. The study cohorts differed slightly in age and sex profile, but those differences did not account for the observed differences in diversity. Processing included only sixteen HIV-infected individuals, and this was regarded by the authors as a major limit on how widely the findings apply. Comparisons were complicated by unequal numbers of distinct sequences between patients and controls, and rare events from HIV-infected data were overweighted by size-matching. Alpha-beta chain pairing was not determined in the samples. MAIT cell alpha-chain CDR3s were found at high frequency in healthy controls but were severely depleted in HIV+ repertoires. The apparent post-therapy recovery of the Gini index in HIV-infected patients was not reproduced in size-matched repertoire data. The use of whole blood limited sequencing depth and precluded separation of the dynamics of distinct T-cell subpopulations. Significantly different mean usage between HIV-infected patients and controls was observed for eight alpha and eight beta V genes. Oligoclonality may be reflected in the significantly higher mean Gini indices of HIV-infected repertoires compared with controls. By Jaccard index and by the count of highly shared sequences, healthy controls shared more CDR3s between individuals than HIV+ patients did. Compared with untreated HIV+ repertoires, healthy control repertoires had roughly threefold more distinct CDR3s and a higher Shannon diversity. Donor HLA types were not determined in the study.

The source of this sequence is an adult in good health. Sequencing was done on a sample of blood. Recombination linked TRBV20-1 to TRBJ1-5, with the D gene too uncertain to name. The nucleotide sequence reads TGCAGTGCTAGGAGACCCCAAGGTGGCAATCAGCCCCAGCATTTT. It translates to CSARRPQGGNQPQHF.